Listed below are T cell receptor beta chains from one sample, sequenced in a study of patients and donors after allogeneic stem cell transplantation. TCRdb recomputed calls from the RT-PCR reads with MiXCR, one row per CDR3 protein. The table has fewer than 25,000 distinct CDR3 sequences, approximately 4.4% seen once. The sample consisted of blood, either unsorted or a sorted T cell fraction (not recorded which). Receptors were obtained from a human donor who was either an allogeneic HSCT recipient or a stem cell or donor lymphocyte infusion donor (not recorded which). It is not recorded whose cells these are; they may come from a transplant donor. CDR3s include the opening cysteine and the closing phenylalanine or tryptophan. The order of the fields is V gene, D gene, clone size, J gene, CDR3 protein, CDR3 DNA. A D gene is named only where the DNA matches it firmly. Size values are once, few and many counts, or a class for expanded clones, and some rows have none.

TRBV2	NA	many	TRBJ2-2	CASSSQKLETGELFF	TGTGCCAGCAGTTCCCAGAAACTTGAAACCGGGGAGCTGTTTTTT
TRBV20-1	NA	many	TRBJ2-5	CSARGDPVTQYF	TGCAGTGCTAGGGGGGACCCTGTGACCCAGTACTTC
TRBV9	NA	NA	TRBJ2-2	CASKTGELFF	TGTGCCAGCAAAACCGGGGAGCTGTTTTTT
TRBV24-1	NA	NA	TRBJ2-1	CATRDWGYYNEQFF	TGTGCCACCAGGGACTGGGGATACTACAATGAGCAGTTCTTC
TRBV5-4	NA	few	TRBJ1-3	CASSLHSGNTIYF	TGTGCCAGCAGCTTGCACAGTGGAAACACCATATATTTT
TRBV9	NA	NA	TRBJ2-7	CASSVWVHWPYEQYF	TGTGCCAGCAGCGTATGGGTTCACTGGCCCTACGAGCAGTACTTC
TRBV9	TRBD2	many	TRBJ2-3	CASSVGGLGTDTQYF	TGTGCCAGCAGCGTAGGGGGACTAGGCACAGATACGCAGTATTTT
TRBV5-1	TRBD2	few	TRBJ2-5	CASSPRTSGGETQYF	TGCGCCAGCAGCCCCCGGACTAGCGGGGGAGAGACCCAGTACTTC
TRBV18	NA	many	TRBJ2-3	CASSPPGTGGGDTQYF	TGTGCCAGCTCACCACCGGGCACCGGAGGGGGAGATACGCAGTATTTT
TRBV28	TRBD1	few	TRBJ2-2	CASSLNPGQGTGELFF	TGTGCCAGCAGCCTAAACCCGGGACAGGGAACCGGGGAGCTGTTTTTT
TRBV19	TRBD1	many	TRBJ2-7	CASKGQGSEQYF	TGTGCCAGTAAAGGACAGGGTTCCGAGCAGTACTTC
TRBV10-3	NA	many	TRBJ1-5	CAISESGGGNQPQHF	TGTGCCATCAGTGAGTCGGGGGGGGGAAATCAGCCCCAGCATTTT
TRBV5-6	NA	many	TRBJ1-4	CASSLFSGTNEKLFF	TGTGCCAGCAGCCTGTTTTCGGGCACAAATGAAAAACTGTTTTTT
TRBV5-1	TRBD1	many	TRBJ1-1	CASSYDRDTEAFF	TGCGCCAGCAGCTATGACAGGGATACTGAAGCTTTCTTT
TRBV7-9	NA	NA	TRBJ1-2	CASSLGENYGYTF	TGTGCCAGCAGCTTAGGAGAAAACTATGGCTACACCTTC
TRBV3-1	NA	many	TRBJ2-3	CASLSTDTQYF	TGTGCCAGCTTGAGCACAGATACGCAGTATTTT
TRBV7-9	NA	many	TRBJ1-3	CASSLRARLRSGNTIYF	TGTGCCAGCAGCTTACGGGCTCGCCTCCGCTCTGGAAACACCATATATTTT
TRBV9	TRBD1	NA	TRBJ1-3	CASSRQGATTHSGNTIYF	TGTGCCAGCAGCCGACAGGGGGCGACTACCCACTCTGGAAACACCATATATTTT
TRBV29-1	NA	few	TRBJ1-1	CSVALMATEAFF	TGCAGCGTTGCCTTAATGGCCACTGAAGCTTTCTTT
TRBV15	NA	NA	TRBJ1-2	CATSRERTATVYGYTF	TGTGCCACCAGCAGAGAGCGCACCGCTACCGTCTATGGCTACACCTTC
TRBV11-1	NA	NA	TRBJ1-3	CASSYLQVSRGVSGNTIYF	TGTGCCAGCAGCTACCTACAAGTTTCTAGGGGAGTATCAGGAAACACCATATATTTT
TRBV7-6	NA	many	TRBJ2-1	CASSLDLGYNEQFF	TGTGCCAGCAGCTTAGATTTAGGGTACAATGAGCAGTTCTTC
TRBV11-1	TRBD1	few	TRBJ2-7	CASRRGSNRGRGKSYEQYF	TGTGCCAGCAGACGAGGGAGTAACAGGGGAAGGGGGAAGTCCTACGAGCAGTACTTC
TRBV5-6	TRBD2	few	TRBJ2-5	CASSRSGGAQYF	TGTGCCAGCAGCCGGTCGGGGGGTGCCCAGTACTTC
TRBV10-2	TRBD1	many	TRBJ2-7	CASRRQGASQYF	TGCGCCAGCAGACGACAGGGGGCGTCGCAGTACTTC
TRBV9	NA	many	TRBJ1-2	CASSVGDRANYGYTF	TGTGCCAGCAGCGTAGGCGACAGAGCTAACTATGGCTACACCTTC
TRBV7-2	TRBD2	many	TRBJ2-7	CASSFASGDYEQYF	TGTGCCAGCAGCTTCGCTAGCGGGGACTACGAGCAGTACTTC
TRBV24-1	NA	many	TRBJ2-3	CATSDAKIASTDTQYF	TGTGCCACCAGTGATGCAAAAATAGCGAGCACAGATACGCAGTATTTT